This T cell receptor beta chain was recorded in a study of T cell responses to AZD1222 COVID-19 vaccine. Data came from immunoSEQ multiplex PCR; TCRdb stores just in-frame clones and leaves some out. Of under 50,000 clones detected, approximately 90% appear once; the ten largest clones hold about 5.4%. There are 11 residues in the CDR3. V lost 4 bases to trimming and J lost 6 bases, with 5 bases between them. Germline assignment: CDR1 SNHLY and CDR2 FYNNEI. For this clone: Its antigen is not identified.

Overall study findings and caveats: Targets within unmutated variant regions were reportedly found for nearly half of spike-specific TCRs.

The TCR was taken from an adult who received the AZD1222 COVID-19 vaccine. V gene TRBV2 combines with J gene TRBJ2-3; D uncertain. The sequencing here drew on peripheral blood, taken 28 days after the second AZD1222 dose. CDR3 coding DNA: TGTGCCAGCAGTGGGCCTGATACGCAGTATTTT. Translating it yields CASSGPDTQYF.